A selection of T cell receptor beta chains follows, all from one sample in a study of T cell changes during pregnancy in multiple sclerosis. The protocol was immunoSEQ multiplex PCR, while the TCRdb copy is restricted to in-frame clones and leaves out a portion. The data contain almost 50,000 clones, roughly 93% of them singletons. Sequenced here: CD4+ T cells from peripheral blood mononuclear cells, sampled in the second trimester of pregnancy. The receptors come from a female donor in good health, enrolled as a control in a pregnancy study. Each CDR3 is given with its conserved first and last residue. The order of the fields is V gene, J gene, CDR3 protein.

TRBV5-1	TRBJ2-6	CASSRHSGGNSGANVLTF
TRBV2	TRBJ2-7	CASSEQPPSSGSYEQYF
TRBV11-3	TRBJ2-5	CASSLDQRGYQETQYF
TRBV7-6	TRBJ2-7	CASTSTGFSYEQYF
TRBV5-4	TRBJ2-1	CASSLAGLGRYNEQFF
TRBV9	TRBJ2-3	CASSGRVGSGGFSTDTQYF
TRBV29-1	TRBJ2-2	CSVDKGARTGELFF
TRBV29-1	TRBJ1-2	CSSAPTGAYGYTF
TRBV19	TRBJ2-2	CASSDPPGQVNTGELFF
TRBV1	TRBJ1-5	CTSSPGQGNQPQHF
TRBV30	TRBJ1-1	CAWSVGKGTEAFF
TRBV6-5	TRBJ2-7	CASKPGQANDEQYF
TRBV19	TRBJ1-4	CASSWGGASNEKLFF
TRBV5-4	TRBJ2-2	CASSRNPGGRSTGELFF
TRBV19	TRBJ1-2	CASSIAGGDYYGYTF
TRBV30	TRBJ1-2	CAWSVRTGGNGYTF
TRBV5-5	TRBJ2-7	CASSADRDEQYF
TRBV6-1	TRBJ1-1	CASRGLQGTGPEAFF
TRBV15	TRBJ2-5	CATSSHGASGGPETQYF
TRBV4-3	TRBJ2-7	CASSLDMTASYEQYF
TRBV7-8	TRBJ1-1	CASKRTGARDAEAFF
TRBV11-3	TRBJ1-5	CASSFRTGQPQHF
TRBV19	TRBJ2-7	CASSIKRGAGSISYEQYF
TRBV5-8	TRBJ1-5	CASSRLGQLDQPQHF
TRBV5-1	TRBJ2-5	CASSLEGGPGETQYF
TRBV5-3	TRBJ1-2	CARSLDRGGYGYTF